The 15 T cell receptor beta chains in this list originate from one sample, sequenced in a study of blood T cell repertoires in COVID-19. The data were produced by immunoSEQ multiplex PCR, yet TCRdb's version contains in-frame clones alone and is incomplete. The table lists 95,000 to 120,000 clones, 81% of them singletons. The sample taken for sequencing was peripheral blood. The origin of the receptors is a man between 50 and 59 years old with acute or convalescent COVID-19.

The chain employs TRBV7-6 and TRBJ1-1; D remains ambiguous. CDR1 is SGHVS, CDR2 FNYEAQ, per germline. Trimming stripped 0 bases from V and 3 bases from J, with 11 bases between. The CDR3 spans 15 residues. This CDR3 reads CASSLALGGYTEAFF. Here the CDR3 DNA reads TGTGCCAGCAGCTTAGCGCTTGGCGGCTACACTGAAGCTTTCTTT.

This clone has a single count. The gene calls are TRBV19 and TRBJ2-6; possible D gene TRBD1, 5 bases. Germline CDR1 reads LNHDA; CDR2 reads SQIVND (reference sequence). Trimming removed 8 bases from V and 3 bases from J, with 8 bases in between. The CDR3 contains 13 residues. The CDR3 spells CASGAGGANVLTF. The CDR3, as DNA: TGTGCCAGTGGGGCCGGTGGGGCCAACGTCCTGACTTTC.

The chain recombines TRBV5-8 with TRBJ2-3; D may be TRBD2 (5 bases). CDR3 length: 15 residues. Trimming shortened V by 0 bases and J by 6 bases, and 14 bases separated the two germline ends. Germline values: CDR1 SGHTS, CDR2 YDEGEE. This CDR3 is CASSLGTSAGDTQYF. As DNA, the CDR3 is TGTGCCAGCAGCTTGGGGACTTCAGCCGGCGATACGCAGTATTTT.

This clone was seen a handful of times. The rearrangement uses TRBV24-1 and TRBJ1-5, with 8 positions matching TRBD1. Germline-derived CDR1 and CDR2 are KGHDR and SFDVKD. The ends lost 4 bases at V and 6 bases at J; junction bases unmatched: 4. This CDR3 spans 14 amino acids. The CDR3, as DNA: TGTGCCACCAGTGAGGCAGGGGGCGGTCAGCCCCAGCATTTT. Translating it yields CATSEAGGGQPQHF.

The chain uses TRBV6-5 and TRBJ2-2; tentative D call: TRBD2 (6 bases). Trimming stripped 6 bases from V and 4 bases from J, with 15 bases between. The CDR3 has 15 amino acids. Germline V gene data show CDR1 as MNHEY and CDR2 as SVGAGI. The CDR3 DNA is TGTGCCAGCAGACGTGGAGGGCACGGCACCGGGGAGCTGTTTTTT. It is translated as CASRRGGHGTGELFF.

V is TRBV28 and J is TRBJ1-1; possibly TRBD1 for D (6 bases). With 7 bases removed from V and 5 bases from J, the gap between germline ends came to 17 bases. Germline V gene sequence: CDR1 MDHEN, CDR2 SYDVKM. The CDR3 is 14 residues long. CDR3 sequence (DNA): TGTGCCAGCACCCCCGGCGGGGGGCGAACTGAAGCTTTCTTT. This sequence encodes CASTPGGGRTEAFF.

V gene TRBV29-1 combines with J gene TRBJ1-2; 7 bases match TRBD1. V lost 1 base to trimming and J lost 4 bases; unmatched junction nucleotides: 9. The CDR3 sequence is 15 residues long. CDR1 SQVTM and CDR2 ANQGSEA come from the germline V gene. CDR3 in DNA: TGCAGCGTTGAAGGGGCGAGGGGGCCAGTCTATGGCTACACCTTC. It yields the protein CSVEGARGPVYGYTF.

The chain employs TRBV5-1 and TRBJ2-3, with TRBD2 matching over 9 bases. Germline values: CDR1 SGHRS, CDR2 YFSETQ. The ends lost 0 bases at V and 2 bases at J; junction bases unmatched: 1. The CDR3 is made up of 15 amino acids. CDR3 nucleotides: TGCGCCAGCAGCTTGGGACTAGCGGACACAGATACGCAGTATTTT. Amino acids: CASSLGLADTDTQYF.

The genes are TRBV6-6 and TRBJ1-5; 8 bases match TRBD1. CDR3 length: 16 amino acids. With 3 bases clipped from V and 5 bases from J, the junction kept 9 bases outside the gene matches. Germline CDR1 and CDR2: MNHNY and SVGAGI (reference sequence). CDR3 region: CASSYRSGGDHQPQHF. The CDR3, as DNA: TGTGCCAGCAGTTATCGCTCAGGGGGCGACCATCAGCCCCAGCATTTT.

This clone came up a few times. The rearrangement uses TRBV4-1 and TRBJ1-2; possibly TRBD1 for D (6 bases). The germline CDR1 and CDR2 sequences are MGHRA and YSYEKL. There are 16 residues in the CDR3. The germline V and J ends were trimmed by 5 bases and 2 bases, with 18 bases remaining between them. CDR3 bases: TGCGCCAGCAGCGGGCAGGGGCCGACCTTGAACTATGGCTACACCTTC. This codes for CASSGQGPTLNYGYTF.

CDR3 amino acids: CASKCPTAEESSGNTIYF. CDR3 nucleotide sequence: TGCGCCAGCAAGTGTCCAACAGCCGAAGAAAGCTCTGGAAACACCATATATTTT. The chain employs TRBV23-1 and TRBJ1-3, with D unclear. TRBV23-1 is given ORF status, its function remaining uncertain. This CDR3 is 18 amino acids long. V was cut by 7 bases and J by 0 bases, with 22 bases left in between.

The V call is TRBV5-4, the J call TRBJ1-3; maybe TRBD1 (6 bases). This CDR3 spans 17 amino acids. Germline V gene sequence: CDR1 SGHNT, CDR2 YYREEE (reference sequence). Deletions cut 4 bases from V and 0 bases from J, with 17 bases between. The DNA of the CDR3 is TGTGCCAGCAGCCAGGGCAGGGGTGTTAACTCTGGAAACACCATATATTTT. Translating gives CASSQGRGVNSGNTIYF.

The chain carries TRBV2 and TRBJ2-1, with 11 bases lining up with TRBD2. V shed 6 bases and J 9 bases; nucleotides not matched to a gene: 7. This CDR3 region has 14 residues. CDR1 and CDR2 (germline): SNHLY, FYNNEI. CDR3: CASRGIGLAGEQFF. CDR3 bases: TGTGCCAGCAGAGGAATAGGACTAGCGGGTGAGCAGTTCTTC.

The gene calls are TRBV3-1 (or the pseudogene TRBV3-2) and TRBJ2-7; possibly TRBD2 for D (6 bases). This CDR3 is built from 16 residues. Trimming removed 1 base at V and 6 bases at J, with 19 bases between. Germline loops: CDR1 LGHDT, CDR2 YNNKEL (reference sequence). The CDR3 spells CASSQGLPSLGGEQYV. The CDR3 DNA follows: TGTGCCAGCAGCCAAGGGCTTCCATCCTTGGGGGGCGAGCAGTACGTC.

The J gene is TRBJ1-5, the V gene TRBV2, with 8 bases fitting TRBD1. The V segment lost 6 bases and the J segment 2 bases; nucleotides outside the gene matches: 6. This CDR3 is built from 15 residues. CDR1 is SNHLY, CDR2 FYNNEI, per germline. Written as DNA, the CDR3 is TGTGCCAGCAGCTTCGACAGGGGCCGCAATCAGCCCCAGCATTTT. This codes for CASSFDRGRNQPQHF.